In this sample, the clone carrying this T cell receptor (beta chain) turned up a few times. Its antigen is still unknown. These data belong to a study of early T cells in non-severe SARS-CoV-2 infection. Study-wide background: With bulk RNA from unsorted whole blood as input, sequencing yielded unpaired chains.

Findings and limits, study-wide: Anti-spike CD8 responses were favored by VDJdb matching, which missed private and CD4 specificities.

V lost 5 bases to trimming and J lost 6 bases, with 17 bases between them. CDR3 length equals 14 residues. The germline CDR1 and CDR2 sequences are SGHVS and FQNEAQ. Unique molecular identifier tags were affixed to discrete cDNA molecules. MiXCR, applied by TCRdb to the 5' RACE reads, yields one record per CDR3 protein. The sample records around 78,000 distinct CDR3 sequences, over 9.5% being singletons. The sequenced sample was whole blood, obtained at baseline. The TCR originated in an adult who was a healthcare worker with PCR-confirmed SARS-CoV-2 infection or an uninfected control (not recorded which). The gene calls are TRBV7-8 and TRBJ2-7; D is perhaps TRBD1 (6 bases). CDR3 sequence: CASSRQEGRSEQYF. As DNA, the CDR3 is TGTGCCAGCAGCAGACAGGAAGGCCGATCCGAGCAGTACTTC.